Given below is one T cell receptor (beta chain) in context. Its antigen remains unidentified. Base qualities are not recorded, but no much larger clone differs from it by a single base. Every donor was a healthy Caucasian. Three pairs of female monozygotic twins, all aged roughly 18 to 29 years, were included in the twin cohort. Miltenyi CD45RO+ enrichment and human naive T-cell isolation kits were used to isolate memory (CD45RO+) and naive T cells from PBMC. The data derive from a study of identical twins (TCRdb year 2016). In terms of the full investigation: To test whether fetal clonotypes persist, the study used deep sequencing on TCR alpha and beta repertoires from monozygotic twins, unrelated adults of various ages, and cord blood. Replicate twin experiments were performed at different times using different library preparation protocols to rule out contamination. The study at large found these results: Recombination models systematically underestimated out-of-frame TCR alpha sharing in monozygotic twins but agreed with sharing between unrelated individuals. Zero-insertion analyses could be partly confounded by invariant T cells such as MAIT and iNKT, though diverse VJ usage argued against such confounding for most clonotypes. Compared with coincidental sharing between unrelated individuals, out-of-frame TCR alpha sequences shared between twins showed an excess of sequences with low generation probability. The excess sharing between twins in beta out-of-frame sequences was weaker because fewer shared sequences reduced the signal-to-noise ratio. Abundant cord blood beta clonotypes had fewer insertions, young adult naive repertoires showed a similar but weaker trend, and memory repertoires showed no such trend. Because the same donors could not be followed over many years, conclusions were based on cross-sectional statistical analysis.

The method was 5' RACE. Sequencing was performed on an Illumina HiSeq 2000. A universal primer binding site was introduced by template switching, and a unique molecular identifier was present in the final cDNA, enabling accurate counting of TCR cDNA molecules. Specific primers in the conserved constant-segment region were used to synthesize first-strand cDNA for TCR alpha and beta chains. To control for contamination, each cDNA library was double barcoded with a SMART-Mk sample barcode plus Illumina barcodes. TruSeq adapter sequences, together with Illumina sample barcodes, were added in two successive PCR steps. TCR alpha and beta cDNA libraries were sequenced on the Illumina HiSeq platform with custom primers. The authors' analysis ran thus. Raw reads were processed with MiGEC to extract unique molecular identifiers, and MiXCR was used to determine CDR3 positions. Recombination models were inferred per individual with the repgenHMM and IGoR tools using an EM algorithm. Shared clonotypes were analyzed with the tcR package in R, and sharing was normalized by the product of cloneset sizes. Out-of-frame nonproductive sequences were analyzed to study raw recombination free of thymic and clonal selection effects. The raw public data were reprocessed by TCRdb itself: fastp quality trimming at Q25, MiXCR clonotype calling, in-frame beta chains only. Rows merge per CDR3 protein into single entries with the most common DNA and genes. The V and J calls shown here were made by TCRdb, not taken from the authors' results. Present in this sample are 200,000 to 250,000 distinct CDR3 sequences, around 6.9% of which were seen just once. The ten largest clones add up to 1.9% of the sample.

Based on the germline V gene, the CDR1 and CDR2 sequences are MNHEY and SVGEGT. V is pared back by 2 bases and J by 0 bases, with 14 bases lying between the germline termini. Spanning cysteine to phenylalanine, the CDR3 consists of 18 amino acids. CDR3 DNA only is kept here, 54 bases in frame from base 1. The same specimen was also included in a second study, on yellow fever vaccine responses in identical twins. That second publication adds: According to the authors, the vaccine-induced T cell response in identical twins seemed to be partly convergent and partly specific to each individual. In the study, vaccine-responding T cell clones were precisely tracked in identical twins.

Recombination linked TRBV6-2 or TRBV6-3 to TRBJ2-6, with the identity of the D gene unclear. Material: memory (CD45RO+) T cells sorted from blood. The cell subset or site label, read with the paper, signifies: CD45RO+ enriched T cells. The receptor was isolated from a woman aged 18 to 35 in good health. CDR3 protein: CASSYVAGRHSGANVLTF. The DNA reads as follows: TGTGCCAGCAGTTACGTGGCAGGACGTCACTCTGGGGCCAACGTCCTGACTTTC.